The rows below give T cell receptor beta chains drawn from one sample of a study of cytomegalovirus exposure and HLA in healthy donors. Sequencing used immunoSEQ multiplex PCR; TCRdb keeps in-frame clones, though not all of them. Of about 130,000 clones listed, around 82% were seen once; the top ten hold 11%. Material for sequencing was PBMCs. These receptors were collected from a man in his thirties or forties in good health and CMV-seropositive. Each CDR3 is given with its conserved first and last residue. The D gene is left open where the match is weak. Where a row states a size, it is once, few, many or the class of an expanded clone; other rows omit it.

cdr3_aa: CASSPRGRGNAEAFF
cdr3_nt: TGCGCCAGCAGCCCCCGGGGCAGGGGTAACGCTGAAGCTTTCTTT
clone_size: .
v_call: TRBV5-1
j_call: TRBJ1-1
d_call: .

cdr3_aa: CASSTTGYNEQFF
cdr3_nt: TGTGCCAGCAGTACTACAGGGTACAATGAGCAGTTCTTC
clone_size: .
v_call: TRBV5-8
j_call: TRBJ2-1
d_call: .

cdr3_aa: CASTGVGNSYGYTF
cdr3_nt: TGTGCCAGCACAGGGGTCGGTAACTCCTATGGCTACACCTTC
clone_size: .
v_call: TRBV7-2
j_call: TRBJ1-2
d_call: .

cdr3_aa: CASSLMGTANYGYTF
cdr3_nt: TGTGCCAGCAGTCTGATGGGGACAGCCAACTATGGCTACACCTTC
clone_size: .
v_call: TRBV9
j_call: TRBJ1-2
d_call: TRBD1

cdr3_aa: CARGQGGYEQYF
cdr3_nt: TGTGCCAGAGGACAGGGTGGCTACGAGCAGTACTTC
clone_size: few
v_call: TRBV2
j_call: TRBJ2-7
d_call: TRBD1

cdr3_aa: CASSGTGDGGYTF
cdr3_nt: TGTGCCAGCAGCGGAACAGGGGATGGCGGCTACACCTTC
clone_size: .
v_call: TRBV9
j_call: TRBJ1-2
d_call: TRBD1

cdr3_aa: CASSPPGTSKYNEQFF
cdr3_nt: TGTGCCAGCAGCCCCCCCGGGACTTCAAAATACAATGAGCAGTTCTTC
clone_size: .
v_call: TRBV13
j_call: TRBJ2-1
d_call: .

cdr3_aa: CASSVQPGGGYEQYF
cdr3_nt: TGTGCCAGCAGTGTCCAGCCTGGGGGCGGATACGAGCAGTACTTC
clone_size: .
v_call: TRBV6-1
j_call: TRBJ2-7
d_call: .

cdr3_aa: CASSQQDRSNQPQHF
cdr3_nt: TGCGCCAGCAGCCAACAGGACAGAAGCAATCAGCCCCAGCATTTT
clone_size: .
v_call: TRBV4-3
j_call: TRBJ1-5
d_call: .

cdr3_aa: CASSLGRGPTNTEAFF
cdr3_nt: TGTGCCAGCAGCTTAGGGCGGGGGCCAACGAACACTGAAGCTTTCTTT
clone_size: .
v_call: TRBV7-6
j_call: TRBJ1-1
d_call: .

cdr3_aa: CASSGTVHRGELFF
cdr3_nt: TGTGCCAGCAGTGGGACAGTTCATCGAGGGGAGCTGTTTTTT
clone_size: once
v_call: TRBV6-5
j_call: TRBJ2-2
d_call: TRBD1

cdr3_aa: CASSLFWQQETQYF
cdr3_nt: TGTGCCAGCAGCTTATTCTGGCAGCAAGAGACCCAGTACTTC
clone_size: .
v_call: TRBV7-9
j_call: TRBJ2-5
d_call: .

cdr3_aa: CASSTNEEGGYGYTF
cdr3_nt: TGTGCCAGCAGTACGAATGAAGAAGGGGGCTATGGCTACACCTTC
clone_size: large
v_call: TRBV6-1
j_call: TRBJ1-2
d_call: .

cdr3_aa: CASSLRRWRTSAGEQYF
cdr3_nt: TGTGCCAGCAGCTTACGCCGTTGGCGGACTAGCGCCGGCGAGCAGTACTTC
clone_size: .
v_call: TRBV7-2
j_call: TRBJ2-7
d_call: TRBD2

cdr3_aa: CSSSLRTPVVAFF
cdr3_nt: TGTTCCAGCAGCTTAAGGACACCAGTGGTAGCTTTCTTT
clone_size: .
v_call: TRBV7-9
j_call: TRBJ1-1
d_call: .

cdr3_aa: CASSPGPLAGGPRAQYF
cdr3_nt: TGTGCCAGCTCACCGGGTCCCCTAGCGGGAGGGCCTCGGGCGCAGTATTTT
clone_size: .
v_call: TRBV18
j_call: TRBJ2-3
d_call: TRBD2

cdr3_aa: CASSLGLAVYEQYF
cdr3_nt: TGTGCCAGCAGCCTCGGGCTAGCGGTTTACGAGCAGTACTTC
clone_size: .
v_call: TRBV9
j_call: TRBJ2-7
d_call: TRBD2

cdr3_aa: CASSLAQSSGGGYNEQFF
cdr3_nt: TGTGCCAGCAGCTTAGCGCAGTCTAGCGGAGGGGGGTACAATGAGCAGTTCTTC
clone_size: .
v_call: TRBV7-8
j_call: TRBJ2-1
d_call: .

cdr3_aa: CASSYREQSEAFF
cdr3_nt: TGTGCCAGCAGTTACAGGGAGCAGAGTGAAGCTTTCTTT
clone_size: .
v_call: TRBV6-5
j_call: TRBJ1-1
d_call: .

cdr3_aa: CASSPYTYEQYF
cdr3_nt: TGTGCCAGCAGTCCCTATACTTACGAGCAGTACTTC
clone_size: few
v_call: TRBV28
j_call: TRBJ2-7
d_call: .

cdr3_aa: CASSQDTGGLYGYTF
cdr3_nt: TGCGCCAGCAGCCAAGATACCGGGGGACTCTATGGCTACACCTTC
clone_size: .
v_call: TRBV4-3
j_call: TRBJ1-2
d_call: .

cdr3_aa: CAISPGTGIAKNIQYF
cdr3_nt: TGTGCCATCAGTCCCGGGACAGGGATAGCCAAAAACATTCAGTACTTC
clone_size: .
v_call: TRBV10-3
j_call: TRBJ2-4
d_call: TRBD1

cdr3_aa: CASSPLPRVYGYTF
cdr3_nt: TGTGCCAGCAGTCCCCTCCCTCGTGTATATGGCTACACCTTC
clone_size: .
v_call: TRBV28
j_call: TRBJ1-2
d_call: .

cdr3_aa: CASSPSTGDQPQHF
cdr3_nt: TGTGCCAGCAGCCCGTCGACAGGGGATCAGCCCCAGCATTTT
clone_size: .
v_call: TRBV7-9
j_call: TRBJ1-5
d_call: TRBD1

cdr3_aa: CASSPGQGTLYEQYF
cdr3_nt: TGTGCCAGCAGCCCTGGACAGGGTACCCTCTACGAGCAGTACTTC
clone_size: .
v_call: TRBV28
j_call: TRBJ2-7
d_call: TRBD1

cdr3_aa: CALEGIGYTF
cdr3_nt: TGTGCCCTCGAGGGAATCGGCTACACCTTC
clone_size: .
v_call: TRBV7-9
j_call: TRBJ1-2
d_call: .

cdr3_aa: CASSEAHLGSYEQYF
cdr3_nt: TGTGCCAGCAGTGAAGCCCACCTAGGCTCCTACGAGCAGTACTTC
clone_size: .
v_call: TRBV2
j_call: TRBJ2-7
d_call: .

cdr3_aa: CASSENRYYEQYF
cdr3_nt: TGTGCCAGTAGCGAGAACAGGTACTACGAGCAGTACTTC
clone_size: .
v_call: TRBV19
j_call: TRBJ2-7
d_call: .

cdr3_aa: CASNLGHTGELFF
cdr3_nt: TGTGCCAGCAACCTGGGGCACACCGGGGAGCTGTTTTTT
clone_size: .
v_call: TRBV5-8
j_call: TRBJ2-2
d_call: .